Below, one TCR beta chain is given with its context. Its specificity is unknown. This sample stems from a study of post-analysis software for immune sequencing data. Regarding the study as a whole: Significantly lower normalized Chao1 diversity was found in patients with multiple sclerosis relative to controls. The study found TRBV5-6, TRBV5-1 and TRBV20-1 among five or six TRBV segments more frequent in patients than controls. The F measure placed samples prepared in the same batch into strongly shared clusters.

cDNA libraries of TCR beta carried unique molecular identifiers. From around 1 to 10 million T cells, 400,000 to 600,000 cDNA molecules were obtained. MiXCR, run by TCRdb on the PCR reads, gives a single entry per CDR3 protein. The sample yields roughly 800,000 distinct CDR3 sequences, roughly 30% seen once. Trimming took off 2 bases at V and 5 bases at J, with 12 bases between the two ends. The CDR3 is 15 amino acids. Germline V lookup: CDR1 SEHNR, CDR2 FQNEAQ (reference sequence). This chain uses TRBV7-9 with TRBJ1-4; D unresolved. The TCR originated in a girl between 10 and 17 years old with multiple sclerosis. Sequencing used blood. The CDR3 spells CASSLRGQENEKLFF. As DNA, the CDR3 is TGTGCCAGCAGCTTAAGAGGGCAGGAAAATGAAAAACTGTTTTTT.